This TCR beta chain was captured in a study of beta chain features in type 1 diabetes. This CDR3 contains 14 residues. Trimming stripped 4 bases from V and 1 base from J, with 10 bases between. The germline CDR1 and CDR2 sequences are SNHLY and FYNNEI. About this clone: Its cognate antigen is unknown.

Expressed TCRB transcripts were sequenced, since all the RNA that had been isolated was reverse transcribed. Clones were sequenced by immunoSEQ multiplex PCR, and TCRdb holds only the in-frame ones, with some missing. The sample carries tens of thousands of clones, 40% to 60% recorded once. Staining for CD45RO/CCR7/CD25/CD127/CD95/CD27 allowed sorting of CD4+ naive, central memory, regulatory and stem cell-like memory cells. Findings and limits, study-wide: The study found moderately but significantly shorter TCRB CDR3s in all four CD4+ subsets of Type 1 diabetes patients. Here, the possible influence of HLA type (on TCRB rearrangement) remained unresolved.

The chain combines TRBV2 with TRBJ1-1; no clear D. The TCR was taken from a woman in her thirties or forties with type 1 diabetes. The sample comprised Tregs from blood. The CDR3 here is CASSARGWNTEAFF. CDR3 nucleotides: TGTGCCAGCAGTGCACGGGGATGGAACACTGAAGCTTTCTTT. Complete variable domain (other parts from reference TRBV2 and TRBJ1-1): EPEVTQTPSHQVTQMGQEVILRCVPISNHLYFYWYRQILGQKVEFLVSFYNNEISEKSEIFDDQFSVERPDGSNFTLKIRSTKLEDSAMYFCASSARGWNTEAFFGQGTRLTVV.